Detailed here is one T cell receptor (beta chain). Using immunoSEQ multiplex PCR, the repertoire was profiled, and TCRdb retains in-frame clones only, with some absent. The sample has around 70,000 clones, 94% seen once. This entry belongs to a study of cytomegalovirus exposure and HLA in healthy donors. Study overall: Per a later analysis, the approximately 690 first-cohort and 120 or so validation repertoires shared one platform.

Germline V gives CDR1 SEHNR, CDR2 FQNEAQ (reference sequence). CDR3 length: 15 amino acids. The V end lost 7 bases, the J end lost 5 bases, and 18 bases lay between the germline ends. The gene calls are TRBV7-9 and TRBJ2-4; D unresolved. This receptor was obtained from a man between 18 and 35 years old in good health and CMV-seropositive. The sample taken for sequencing was PBMCs. The CDR3 sequence is CASTQARDDQNIQYF. CDR3 coding DNA: TGTGCCAGCACCCAGGCCCGCGACGACCAAAACATTCAGTACTTC. Filled out from reference TRBV7-9 and TRBJ2-4, the complete variable domain reads DTGVSQNPRHKITKRGQNVTFRCDPISEHNRLYWYRQTLGQGPEFLTYFQNEAQLEKSRLLSDRFSAERPKGSFSTLEIQRTEQGDSAMYLCASTQARDDQNIQYFGAGTRLSVL.